The 7 T cell receptor beta chains presented below share a single source sample, sequenced in a study of shared clonotypes between healthy human individuals. Generated by immunoSEQ multiplex PCR, the TCRdb table keeps only in-frame clones and is missing some. The table lists about 1.4 million clones, 95% to 97% of them singletons. What was sequenced was naive CD4+ T cells sorted from blood. Subset in this sample: CD45RA+ positively selected. The origin of the receptors is a man aged 25 to 40 in good health.

The CDR3 region is CASSFSGPAEQYF. CDR3 sequence (DNA): TGTGCCAGCAGCTTTTCAGGTCCAGCGGAGCAGTACTTC. This chain uses TRBV5-6 with TRBJ2-7; no clear D. This CDR3 has 13 amino acids. From germline, CDR1 is SGHDT and CDR2 YYEEEE. The V end lost 2 bases, the J end lost 7 bases, and 13 bases lay between the germline ends.

This sequence joins TRBV28 and TRBJ2-1, with 7 bases aligning to TRBD2. Per the germline V gene, CDR1 is MDHEN and CDR2 is SYDVKM. Trimming cost V 3 bases and J 5 bases; bases outside gene matches: 4. The CDR3 contains 14 residues. This chain's CDR3 is CASSLASGDNEQFF. The DNA of the CDR3 is TGTGCCAGCAGTTTGGCTAGCGGCGACAATGAGCAGTTCTTC.

V is TRBV9 and J is TRBJ2-1; 9 nucleotides agree with TRBD1. The ends lost 2 bases at V and 9 bases at J; junction bases unmatched: 9. The germline gives CDR1 SGDLS, CDR2 YYNGEE. CDR3 length equals 15 residues. CDR3 region: CASSVLDRGMSEQFF. The CDR3 DNA sequence: TGTGCCAGCAGCGTCCTCGACAGGGGGATGAGTGAGCAGTTCTTC.

The chain employs TRBV27 and TRBJ1-1; D is possibly TRBD1 (5 bases). Germline loops: CDR1 MNHEY, CDR2 SMNVEV (reference sequence). CDR3 length: 13 residues. The V and J ends lost 4 bases and 4 bases respectively, with 10 bases between them. This chain's CDR3 is CASSSRQGTEAFF. The CDR3 DNA reads as TGTGCCAGCAGTTCCCGGCAGGGCACTGAAGCTTTCTTT.

The J gene is TRBJ2-7, the V gene TRBV10-3, with D unclear. Germline assignment: CDR1 ENHRY and CDR2 SYGVKD. The CDR3 loop spans 13 amino acids. Trimming took off 7 bases at V and 3 bases at J, with 13 bases between the two ends. The CDR3 sequence is CAITGNNNYEQYF. In DNA form, the CDR3 reads TGTGCCATCACGGGCAACAATAACTACGAGCAGTACTTC.

This chain uses TRBV5-1 with TRBJ1-5; no firm D call. The germline CDR1 and CDR2 sequences are SGHRS and YFSETQ. Trimming pared 0 bases from V and 4 bases from J, leaving 11 bases between. CDR3 length: 15 residues. CDR3 in DNA: TGCGCCAGCAGCTTGGGGGAGCTCAAAAATCAGCCCCAGCATTTT. It yields the protein CASSLGELKNQPQHF.

CDR3 DNA sequence: TGTGCCAGCAACTCAGGGTCCACAGATACGCAGTATTTT. Its protein is CASNSGSTDTQYF. The V call is TRBV6-1, the J call TRBJ2-3; a possible D gene is TRBD1 (5 bases). The V and J ends lost 7 bases and 2 bases respectively, with 10 bases between them. Germline V gene sequence: CDR1 MNHNS, CDR2 SASEGT. The length of the CDR3 is 13 residues.